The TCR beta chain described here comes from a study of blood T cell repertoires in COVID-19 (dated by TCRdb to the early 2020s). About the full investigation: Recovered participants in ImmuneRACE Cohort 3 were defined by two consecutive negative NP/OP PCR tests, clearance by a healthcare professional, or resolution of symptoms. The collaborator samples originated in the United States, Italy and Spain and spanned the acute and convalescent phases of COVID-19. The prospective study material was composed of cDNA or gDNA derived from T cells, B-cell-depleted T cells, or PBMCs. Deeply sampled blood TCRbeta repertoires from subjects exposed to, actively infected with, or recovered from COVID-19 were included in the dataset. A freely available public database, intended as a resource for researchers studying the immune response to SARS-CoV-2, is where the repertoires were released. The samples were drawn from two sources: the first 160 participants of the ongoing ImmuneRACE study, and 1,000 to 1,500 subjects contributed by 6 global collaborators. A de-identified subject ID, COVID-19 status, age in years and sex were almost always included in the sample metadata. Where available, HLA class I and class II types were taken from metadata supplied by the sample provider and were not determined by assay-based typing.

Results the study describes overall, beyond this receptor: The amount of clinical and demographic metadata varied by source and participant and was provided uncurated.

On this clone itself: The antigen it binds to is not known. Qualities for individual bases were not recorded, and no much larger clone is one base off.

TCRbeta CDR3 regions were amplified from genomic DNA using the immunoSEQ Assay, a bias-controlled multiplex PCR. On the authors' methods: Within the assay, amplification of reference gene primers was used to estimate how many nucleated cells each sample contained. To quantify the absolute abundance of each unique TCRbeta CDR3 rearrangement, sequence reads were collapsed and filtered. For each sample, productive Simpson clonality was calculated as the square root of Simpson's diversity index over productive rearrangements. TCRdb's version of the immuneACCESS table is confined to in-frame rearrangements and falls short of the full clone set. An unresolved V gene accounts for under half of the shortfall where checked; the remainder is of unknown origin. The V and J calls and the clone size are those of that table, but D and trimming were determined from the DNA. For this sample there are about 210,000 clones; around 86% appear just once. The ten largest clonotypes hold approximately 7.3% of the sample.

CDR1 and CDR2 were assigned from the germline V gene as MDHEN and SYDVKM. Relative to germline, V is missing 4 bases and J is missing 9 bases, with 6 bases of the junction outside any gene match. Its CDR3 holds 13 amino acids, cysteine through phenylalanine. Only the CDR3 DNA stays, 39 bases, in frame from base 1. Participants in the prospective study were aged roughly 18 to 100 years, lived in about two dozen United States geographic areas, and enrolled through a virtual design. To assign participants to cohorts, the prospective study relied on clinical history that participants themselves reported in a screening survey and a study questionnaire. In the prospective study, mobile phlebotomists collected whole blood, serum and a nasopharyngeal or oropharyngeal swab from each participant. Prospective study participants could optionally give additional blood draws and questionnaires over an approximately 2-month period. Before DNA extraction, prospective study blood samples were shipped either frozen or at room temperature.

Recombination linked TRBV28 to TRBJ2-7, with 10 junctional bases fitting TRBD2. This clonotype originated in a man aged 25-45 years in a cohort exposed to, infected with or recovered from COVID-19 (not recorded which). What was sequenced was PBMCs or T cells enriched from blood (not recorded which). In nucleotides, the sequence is TGTGCCAGCAGTTCCCCTAGCGGGAGTGGGCAGTACTTC. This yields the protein CASSSPSGSGQYF.